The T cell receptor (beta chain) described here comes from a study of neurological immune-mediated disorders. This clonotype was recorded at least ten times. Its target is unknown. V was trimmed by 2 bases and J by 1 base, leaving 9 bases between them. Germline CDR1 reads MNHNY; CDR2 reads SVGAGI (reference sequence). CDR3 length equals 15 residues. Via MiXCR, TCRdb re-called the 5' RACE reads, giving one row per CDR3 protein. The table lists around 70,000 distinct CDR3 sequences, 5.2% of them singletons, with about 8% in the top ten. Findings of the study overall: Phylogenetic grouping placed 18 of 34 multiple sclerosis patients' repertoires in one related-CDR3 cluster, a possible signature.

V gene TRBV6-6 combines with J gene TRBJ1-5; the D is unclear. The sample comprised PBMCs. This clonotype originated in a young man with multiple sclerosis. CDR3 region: CASSYGVASNQPQHF. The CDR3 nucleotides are TGTGCCAGCAGTTACGGGGTTGCGAGCAATCAGCCCCAGCATTTT.